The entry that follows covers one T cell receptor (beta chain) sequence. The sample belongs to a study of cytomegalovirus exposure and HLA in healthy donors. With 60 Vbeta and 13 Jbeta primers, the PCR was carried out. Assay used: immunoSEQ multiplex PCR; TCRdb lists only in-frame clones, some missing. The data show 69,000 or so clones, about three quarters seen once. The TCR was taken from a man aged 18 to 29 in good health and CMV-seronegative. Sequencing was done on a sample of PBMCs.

CDR3: CASTKEPSGNTIYF. The CDR3 bases are TGTGCCAGCACCAAGGAGCCGTCCGGAAACACCATATATTTT. The chain has TRBV9 and TRBJ1-3; D not certain. CDR3 length equals 14 residues. The ends were cut back, 6 bases at V and 4 bases at J, with 14 bases in the middle. CDR1 is SGDLS, CDR2 YYNGEE, per germline.